The 20 T cell receptor beta chains given below trace back to one sample, sequenced in a study of T cells in Graves' hyperthyroidism and ophthalmopathy (dated by TCRdb to 2018 to 2020). Libraries were built with multiplex PCR. Data came from an Illumina HiSeq 2000. TCR beta CDR3 regions were amplified from RNA transcripts. For the first round of RT-PCR on the TCR CDR3, the HTBI primer set was used together with the Qiagen OneStep RT-PCR kit. TCRdb reprocessing: public reads trimmed at Q25 with fastp, clones called with MiXCR, in-frame beta chains kept. Rows are combined by CDR3 protein, so each entry shows the most common genes and DNA. The sample yields 600,000 to 800,000 distinct CDR3 sequences; around 40% were counted once. Less than 35% of the sample is in the top ten clones. Sequenced: blood. These receptors were collected from a woman between 40 and 55 years old with Graves' hyperthyroidism.

Details on this clonotype: A much larger clone lies a single base off, so this may be a read error. Here the CDR3 omits its conserved ending phenylalanine or tryptophan, so a read error is the likely source. This chain connects TRBV7-6 to TRBJ1-1; D gene uncertain. The germline V gene encodes CDR1 SGHVS and CDR2 FNYEAQ. The CDR3 consists of 14 residues. V lost 5 bases and J 0 bases, leaving 10 bases between the germline ends. The chain's CDR3 is CASSQAPVNTEAFL. CDR3 DNA: TGTGCCAGCAGCCAAGCACCCGTGAACACTGAAGCTTTCCTT.

This clonotype showed up many times. The V and J genes are TRBV10-2 and TRBJ1-2, with TRBD1 matching 12 bases. The V and J ends lost 6 bases and 4 bases, in that order; junction bases with no gene match: 9. This CDR3 region has 16 residues. Germline V lookup: CDR1 WSHSY, CDR2 SAAADI. The CDR3 nucleotides are TGCGCCAGCAGGGCAGCGGGACAGGGGGCGAGCTATGGCTACACCTTC. Translation: CASRAAGQGASYGYTF.

Ten or more counts support this clonotype. This sequence joins TRBV10-3 and TRBJ2-2; 7 bases match TRBD2. Germline lookup yields CDR1 ENHRY and CDR2 SYGVKD. With 11 bases clipped from V and 2 bases from J, the junction kept 14 bases outside the gene matches. The CDR3 sequence is 16 residues long. In DNA, the CDR3 is TGTGCCGCCCGGGTTGGGCTAGCGGCAAACACCGGGGAGCTGTTTTTT. This sequence encodes CAARVGLAANTGELFF.

This clonotype was seen a handful of times. The chain combines TRBV11-2 with TRBJ1-1; D is perhaps TRBD1 (6 bases). Trimming took 1 base from V and 5 from J, leaving 11 bases between them. This CDR3 is built from 14 residues. Germline V CDR1 and CDR2: SGHAT, FQNNGV. CDR3 loop: CASSLGRGATEAFF. For the CDR3, the DNA is TGTGCCAGCAGCTTAGGCAGGGGAGCAACTGAAGCTTTCTTT.

The V and J genes are TRBV11-2 and TRBJ2-5; 7 bases agree with TRBD2. Germline CDR1 and CDR2: SGHAT and FQNNGV. The CDR3 runs 15 residues. V was pared by 5 bases and J by 2 bases, with 8 bases of the junction left unmatched. DNA for the CDR3: TGTGCCAGCAGCGCTCGGGGGGTAACACAAGAGACCCAGTACTTC. Amino acids: CASSARGVTQETQYF.

This clonotype was seen at least ten times. The chain joins TRBV7-9 to TRBJ1-4; unclear D gene. The CDR3 runs to 15 residues. Germline V lookup: CDR1 SEHNR, CDR2 FQNEAQ (reference sequence). Trimming stripped 4 bases from V and 3 bases from J, with 12 bases between. For the CDR3, the DNA is TGTGCCAGCAGCTATGGGTCGACGTCTAATGAAAAACTGTTTTTT. Amino acid sequence: CASSYGSTSNEKLFF.

The CDR3 reads CSVRGIGLDTQYF. The CDR3 region has the DNA TGCAGCGTACGAGGGATTGGACTAGATACGCAGTATTTT. V usage is TRBV29-1 and J usage is TRBJ2-3, with TRBD2 as a possible D gene (5 bases). CDR3 length: 13 residues. Germline assignment: CDR1 SQVTM and CDR2 ANQGSEA. V was clipped by 6 bases and J by 5 bases, with 15 bases between them.

This clonotype has a count of ten or more. The rearrangement links TRBV7-2 to TRBJ1-5; no definite D call. Germline lookup yields CDR1 SGHTA and CDR2 FQGNSA. Trimming removed 1 base from V and 3 bases from J, with 13 bases in between. The CDR3 contains 16 residues. CDR3 region: CASSLDHGSYNQPQHF. Written as DNA, the CDR3 is TGTGCCAGCAGCTTAGATCATGGCAGTTACAATCAGCCCCAGCATTTT.

With regard to this clonotype: One end of the junction varies from germline; a read error may be responsible. The CDR3: CASSSGTGVGYGYNF. The CDR3 DNA sequence: TGTGCCAGCAGCTCCGGGACAGGGGTGGGCTATGGCTACAACTTC. The V gene is TRBV7-2, the J gene TRBJ1-2; 10 bases match TRBD1. CDR1 is SGHTA, CDR2 FQGNSA, per germline. The CDR3 spans 15 residues.

This clonotype was detected ten times or more. A read error may account for a junction end that differs from germline. The chain employs TRBV5-1 and TRBJ1-5, with a weak D call TRBD1 (5 bases). This CDR3 is 13 amino acids long. Germline values: CDR1 SGHRS, CDR2 YFSETQ. The CDR3 DNA reads TGTGCCAGCAGTTTAGGGGCTGGTCAGCCCCAGCATTTT. Amino acid sequence: CASSLGAGQPQHF.

The J gene is TRBJ2-2, the V gene TRBV5-1, with D perhaps TRBD1 (6 bases). The CDR3 loop spans 16 amino acids. Trimming removed 4 bases from V and 0 bases from J, with 13 bases in between. Germline V gene sequence: CDR1 SGHRS, CDR2 YFSETQ. This CDR3 reads CASSEQGCANTGELFF. CDR3 bases: TGCGCCAGCAGCGAACAGGGCTGTGCGAACACCGGGGAGCTGTTTTTT.

This clonotype has ten or more counts. V and J are TRBV29-1 and TRBJ2-2, with TRBD1 as a possible D gene (5 bases). Germline values: CDR1 SQVTM, CDR2 ANQGSEA. This CDR3 is 14 amino acids long. The ends were cut back, 3 bases at V and 4 bases at J, with 12 bases in the middle. CDR3 loop: CSVDRQGGTGELFF. Here the CDR3 DNA reads TGCAGCGTTGATCGGCAGGGCGGCACCGGGGAGCTGTTTTTT.

This clonotype was counted at least ten times. J is TRBJ2-2 and V is TRBV7-6; TRBD1 agrees at 11 bases. V shed 5 bases and J 6 bases; nucleotides not matched to a gene: 8. Germline lookup yields CDR1 SGHVS and CDR2 FNYEAQ. The CDR3 sequence is 16 residues long. The CDR3 here is CASSTRTGGSAGELFF. CDR3 sequence (DNA): TGTGCCAGCAGCACCAGGACAGGGGGCAGCGCCGGGGAGCTGTTTTTT.

The rearrangement joins TRBV7-2 to TRBJ2-3; D remains ambiguous. The CDR3 is made up of 12 amino acids. Looked up from germline, CDR1 is SGHTA and CDR2 is FQGNSA. Trimming cost V 5 bases and J 4 bases, with 7 bases left between them. CDR3 residues: CASSGSSDTQYF. The CDR3 coding sequence is TGTGCCAGCAGCGGCTCGTCAGATACGCAGTATTTT.

The table lists this clonotype with a few counts. The chain is built from TRBV20-1 and TRBJ1-5; no clear D. The CDR3 has 14 amino acids. Germline V CDR1 and CDR2: DFQATT, SNEGSKA (reference sequence). V shed 5 bases and J shed 3 bases, with 14 bases lying between them. CDR3 residues: CSAAPERVNQPQHF. The DNA of the CDR3 is TGCAGTGCTGCCCCGGAGAGGGTCAATCAGCCCCAGCATTTT.

Remarks on this clonotype: Since a much larger clone is just one base distant, this may be a read error. Here the CDR3 DNA reads TGTGCCAGCAGCTTAAGTCCCCAGCAAGAGACCCAGTACTTC. Amino acid sequence: CASSLSPQQETQYF. This sequence joins TRBV7-3 and TRBJ2-5, with D uncertain. The V and J ends lost 1 base and 2 bases respectively, with 8 bases between them. CDR3 length equals 14 residues. CDR1 is SGHTA and CDR2 is FQGTGA in the germline V gene.

This chain links TRBV9 with TRBJ1-5, with 7 positions matching TRBD1. This CDR3 comprises 15 residues. V lost 2 bases to trimming and J lost 2 bases; unmatched junction nucleotides: 4. CDR1 is SGDLS, CDR2 YYNGEE, per germline. The CDR3 DNA follows: TGTGCCAGCAGCGTCGCAGGGGGAGGCAATCAGCCCCAGCATTTT. It yields the protein CASSVAGGGNQPQHF. Supplemented by reference TRBV9 and TRBJ1-5, the full variable domain reads DSGVTQTPKHLITATGQRVTLRCSPRSGDLSVYWYQQSLDQGLQFLIQYYNGEERAKGNILERFSAQQFPDLHSELNLSSLELGDSALYFCASSVAGGGNQPQHFGDGTRLSIL.

This clonotype was seen at least ten times. The rearrangement joins TRBV5-1 to TRBJ1-1, with 7 bases identical to TRBD1. V shed 4 bases and J 4 bases; nucleotides not matched to a gene: 4. This CDR3 spans 13 amino acids. Germline V gene data show CDR1 as SGHRS and CDR2 as YFSETQ. CDR3 nucleotides: TGCGCCAGCAGCCACCCAGGGGGCACTGAAGCTTTCTTT. This codes for CASSHPGGTEAFF.

This clonotype came up once. The CDR3 coding sequence is TGCAGCGTGGGAACAGATCCCTACGAGCAGTACTTC. It encodes CSVGTDPYEQYF. This chain connects TRBV29-1 to TRBJ2-7; D remains ambiguous. CDR1 is SQVTM, CDR2 ANQGSEA, per germline. V was shortened by 6 bases and J by 2 bases, with 11 bases between the two germline ends. CDR3 length equals 12 residues.

This chain's CDR3 is CASSDYVHRGQVNTEAFF. The CDR3 nucleotides read TGTGCCAGCAGCGATTACGTGCACAGGGGGCAGGTGAACACTGAAGCTTTCTTT. V gene TRBV7-9 combines with J gene TRBJ1-1, with 9 positions matching TRBD1. V gave up 5 bases and J gave up 0 bases; unmatched junction bases: 13. CDR1 is SEHNR, CDR2 FQNEAQ, per germline (reference sequence). The CDR3 runs 18 residues.